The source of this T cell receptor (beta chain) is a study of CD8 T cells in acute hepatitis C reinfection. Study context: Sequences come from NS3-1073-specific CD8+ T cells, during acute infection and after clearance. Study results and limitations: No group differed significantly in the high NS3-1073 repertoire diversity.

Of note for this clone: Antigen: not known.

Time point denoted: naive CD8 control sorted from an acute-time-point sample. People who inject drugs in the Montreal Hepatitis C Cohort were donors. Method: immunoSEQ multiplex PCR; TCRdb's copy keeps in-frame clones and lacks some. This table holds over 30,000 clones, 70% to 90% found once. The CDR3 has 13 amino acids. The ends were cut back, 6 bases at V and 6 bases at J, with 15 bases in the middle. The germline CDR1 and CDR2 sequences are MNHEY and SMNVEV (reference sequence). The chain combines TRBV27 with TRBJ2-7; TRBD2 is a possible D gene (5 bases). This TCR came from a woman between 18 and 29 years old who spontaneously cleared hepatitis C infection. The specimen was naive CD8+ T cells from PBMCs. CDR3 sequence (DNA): TGTGCCAGCAGCCCCGGGGTTTTCGCCGAGCAGTACTTC. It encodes CASSPGVFAEQYF.